The 2 T cell receptor beta chains below were found in one sample sequenced in a study of blood T cell repertoires in COVID-19 (dated by TCRdb to about 2020). The method behind the library was the immunoSEQ multiplex PCR assay. The immuneACCESS repertoire file appears here via TCRdb, limited to in-frame rearrangements. These files lack a portion of the clones; in checked studies, under half of the deficit traces to unresolved V genes, and the cause of the others is not known. This sample lists about 74,000 clones; approximately 89% were detected once. The ten biggest clones cover under 7.5% of the sample. The sequenced sample consisted of peripheral blood. These receptors were collected from a woman aged 80 or over with acute or convalescent COVID-19.

V and J are TRBV28 and TRBJ2-7, with TRBD1 matching over 7 bases. J lost 5 bases, V lost 5 bases, and 12 bases had no gene match. The CDR3 totals 15 residues. Germline V gives CDR1 MDHEN, CDR2 SYDVKM. The CDR3 DNA sequence: TGTGCCAGCAGTGATCCAGGGGGTAAGGGCGACGAGCAGTACTTC. Its protein product is CASSDPGGKGDEQYF.

CDR3 coding DNA: TGTGCCAGCAGCTTAGAGGGGGCCGGGAACACTGAAGCTTTCTTT. It specifies CASSLEGAGNTEAFF. The rearrangement uses TRBV11-1 and TRBJ1-1; 7 bases match TRBD1. Germline lookup yields CDR1 SGHAT and CDR2 FQDESV (reference sequence). V dropped 1 base and J dropped 1; count of bases not matched to a gene: 3. This CDR3 contains 15 residues.